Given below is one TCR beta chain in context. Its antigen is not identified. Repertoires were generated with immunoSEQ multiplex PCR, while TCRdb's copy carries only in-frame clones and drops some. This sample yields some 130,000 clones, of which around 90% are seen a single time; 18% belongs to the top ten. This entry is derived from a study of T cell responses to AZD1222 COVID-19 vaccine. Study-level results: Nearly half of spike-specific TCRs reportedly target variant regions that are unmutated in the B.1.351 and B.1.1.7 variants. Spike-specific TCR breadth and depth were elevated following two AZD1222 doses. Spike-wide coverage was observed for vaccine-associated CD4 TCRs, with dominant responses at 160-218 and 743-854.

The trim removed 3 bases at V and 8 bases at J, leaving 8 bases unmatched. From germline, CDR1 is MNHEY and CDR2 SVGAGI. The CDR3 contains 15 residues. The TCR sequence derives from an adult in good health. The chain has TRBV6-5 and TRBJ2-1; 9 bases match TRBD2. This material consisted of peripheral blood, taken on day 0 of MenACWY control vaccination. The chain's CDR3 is CASSYRPSGTDEQFF. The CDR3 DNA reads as TGTGCCAGCAGTTATCGCCCTAGCGGGACGGATGAGCAGTTCTTC.